These 21 T cell receptor beta chains were sequenced from one sample in a study of CD8 T cells in ankylosing spondylitis. TCRdb re-analysed the 5' RACE reads in MiXCR, keeping a single row per CDR3 protein. The data contain 250,000 to 300,000 distinct CDR3 sequences, 20% of them singletons. The sequencing sample was made of blood, either unsorted or a sorted T cell fraction (not recorded which). These receptors were obtained from a male donor with ankylosing spondylitis or in good health (not recorded which).

Concerning this clonotype itself: A much larger clone lies one base from this, so it may be a read error. The V call is TRBV20-1, the J call TRBJ1-4, with 7 bases lining up with TRBD1. V shed 6 bases, J shed 7 bases, and the junction held 23 bases outside the gene matches. Germline CDR1 reads DFQATT; CDR2 reads SNEGSKA (reference sequence). The CDR3 spans 18 residues. CDR3 protein: CSASTGRLGFRAGEKLFF. The CDR3 DNA reads TGCAGTGCCTCGACAGGGAGGTTGGGGTTCAGGGCGGGTGAAAAACTGTTTTTT.

This clonotype was recorded a few times. The chain joins TRBV30 to TRBJ2-5; D uncertain. The CDR3 is made up of 12 amino acids. Germline assignment: CDR1 GTSNPN and CDR2 SVGIG (reference sequence). V lost 0 bases and J 5 bases, leaving 7 bases between the germline ends. CDR3 sequence: CAWSVKLETQYF. DNA for the CDR3: TGTGCCTGGAGTGTAAAACTGGAGACCCAGTACTTC.

The chain joins TRBV28 to TRBJ2-5; 7 bases agree with TRBD1. The CDR3 has 14 residues. Trimming cost V 2 bases and J 6 bases; bases outside gene matches: 6. From germline, CDR1 is MDHEN and CDR2 SYDVKM. The CDR3 here is CASSLPNRGKTQYF. In DNA, the CDR3 is TGTGCCAGCAGTTTACCTAACAGGGGAAAGACCCAGTACTTC.

In this sample, this clonotype turned up many times. The rearrangement links TRBV10-2 to TRBJ2-5; TRBD1 is a possible D gene (5 bases). Trimming took 4 bases from V and 1 from J, leaving 10 bases between them. The CDR3 extends over 14 amino acids. In germline, CDR1 is WSHSY, CDR2 SAAADI. The DNA of the CDR3 is TGCGCCAGCAGTGCCCAGGGTTTCCAAGAGACCCAGTACTTC. Protein product: CASSAQGFQETQYF.

This clonotype was detected a few times. The chain carries TRBV11-2 and TRBJ2-6, with TRBD2 identical over 7 bases. This CDR3 spans 18 amino acids. From germline, CDR1 is SGHAT and CDR2 FQNNGV. The V and J ends lost 5 bases and 2 bases, in that order; junction bases with no gene match: 12. CDR3 sequence reads: CASSPGPAGKAGANVLTF. DNA of the CDR3: TGTGCCAGCAGCCCGGGGCCAGCGGGGAAGGCTGGGGCCAACGTCCTGACTTTC.

This clonotype was seen only a few times. The CDR3 reads CSALGAYEQYV. CDR3 DNA sequence: TGCAGTGCTCTAGGGGCCTACGAGCAGTACGTC. This chain uses TRBV20-1 with TRBJ2-7; TRBD1 might be the D (5 bases). The CDR3 sequence is 11 residues long. V dropped 5 bases and J dropped 2 bases, with 7 bases sitting between them. The germline V gene encodes CDR1 DFQATT and CDR2 SNEGSKA (reference sequence).

In its sample, this clonotype was seen many times. This rearrangement joins TRBV20-1 to TRBJ1-6, with D possibly TRBD1 on 6 matching bases. V gave up 5 bases and J gave up 3 bases, with 14 bases separating them. The CDR3 loop spans 15 amino acids. Germline V gene data show CDR1 as DFQATT and CDR2 as SNEGSKA (reference sequence). As DNA, the CDR3 is TGCAGTGCTCTCCGGGACACACACTATAATTCACCCCTCCACTTT. Translated, it gives CSALRDTHYNSPLHF.

This clonotype was seen more than once but under ten times. This sequence joins TRBV10-3 and TRBJ1-1; 10 nucleotides agree with TRBD1. Losses at the gene ends were 0 bases for V and 2 bases for J; bases not matched to a gene: 0. From germline, CDR1 is ENHRY and CDR2 SYGVKD. The CDR3 sequence is 15 residues long. This chain's CDR3 is CAISESTGGNTEAFF. In DNA form, the CDR3 reads TGTGCCATCAGTGAGTCGACAGGGGGCAACACTGAAGCTTTCTTT.

This chain uses TRBV3-1 with TRBJ1-1, with D tentatively TRBD1 (6 bases). CDR3 length equals 12 residues. With 1 base removed from V and 10 bases from J, the gap between germline ends came to 10 bases. Germline CDR1 reads LGHDT; CDR2 reads YNNKEL (reference sequence). The CDR3 bases are TGTGCCAGCAGCCAAGGACAGGTTGGAGCTTTCTTT. Translation: CASSQGQVGAFF.

This clonotype appeared a few times. The rearrangement links TRBV12-3 or TRBV12-4 to TRBJ1-2; the D gene is possibly TRBD1 (6 bases). The CDR3 runs to 13 residues. Trimming took off 5 bases at V and 4 bases at J, with 11 bases between the two ends. The CDR3 DNA is TGTGCCAGCAGTGGACAGCTCCTCTATGGCTACACCTTC. Its translation is CASSGQLLYGYTF.

This clonotype was seen a handful of times. The V gene is TRBV7-8, the J gene TRBJ2-4, with D possibly TRBD2 on 5 matching bases. Trimming removed 5 bases from V and 0 bases from J, with 14 bases in between. Germline V CDR1 and CDR2: SGHVS, FQNEAQ. The CDR3 loop spans 16 amino acids. This chain's CDR3 is CASSEGLLLAKNIQYF. CDR3 nucleotides: TGTGCCAGCAGCGAGGGTCTCCTTCTAGCCAAAAACATTCAGTACTTC.

A few counts support this clonotype. The CDR3 DNA follows: TGTGCCAGCAGCCTTGAACCTCCCCTCCATAGGACAGATACGCAGTATTTT. Translating gives CASSLEPPLHRTDTQYF. The genes are TRBV9 and TRBJ2-3; D is undetermined. The CDR3 length is 17 residues. V lost 4 bases, J lost 3 bases, and 21 bases lay in between. Germline CDR1 reads SGDLS; CDR2 reads YYNGEE.

This clonotype showed up just a few times. The J gene is TRBJ2-1, the V gene TRBV12-3 or TRBV12-4; 10 bases line up with TRBD2. J lost 15 bases, V lost 6 bases, and 8 bases had no gene match. This CDR3 contains 12 residues. CDR3: CASSQGLARVFF. Written as DNA, the CDR3 is TGTGCCAGCAGCCAGGGACTAGCGCGTGTGTTCTTC.

This clonotype was seen a few times. This chain links TRBV20-1 with TRBJ2-1; D is undetermined. Germline loops: CDR1 DFQATT, CDR2 SNEGSKA (reference sequence). The V gene lost 1 base and the J gene lost 9 bases, with 13 bases spanning the gap. The length of the CDR3 is 13 residues. Written as DNA, the CDR3 is TGCAGTGCTAGAGGTCCGGGCAGGCCTGAGCAGTTCTTC. Translation gives CSARGPGRPEQFF.

The chain carries TRBV5-1 and TRBJ1-2; D is possibly TRBD1 (6 bases). V was cut by 4 bases and J by 7 bases, with 17 bases left in between. Per germline, CDR1 SGHRS and CDR2 YFSETQ. This CDR3 is 14 amino acids long. The CDR3 sequence: CASSNGNRESGYTF. CDR3 DNA: TGCGCCAGCAGCAATGGTAACAGGGAAAGTGGCTACACCTTC.

A few counts support this clonotype. The chain joins TRBV28 to TRBJ2-5, with D tentatively TRBD2 (6 bases). The CDR3 is 14 amino acids. Germline loops: CDR1 MDHEN, CDR2 SYDVKM. The V end was cut by 4 bases, the J end by 2 bases, with 11 bases between. CDR3 residues: CASSSRLGQETQYF. Written as DNA, the CDR3 is TGTGCCAGCAGTTCCCGACTAGGACAAGAGACCCAGTACTTC.

This clonotype was detected only a few times. J is TRBJ1-2 and V is TRBV6-1; a weak D match, TRBD1 (5 bases). CDR3 length: 12 residues. Germline lookup yields CDR1 MNHNS and CDR2 SASEGT. Trimming stripped 2 bases from V and 8 bases from J, with 9 bases between. The CDR3 DNA sequence: TGTGCCAGCAGTGAACGGGGCGGCGGCTACACCTTC. It codes for CASSERGGGYTF.

The rearrangement uses TRBV15 and TRBJ1-4; 8 bases align to TRBD1. Germline lookup yields CDR1 LNHNV and CDR2 YYDKDF (reference sequence). This CDR3 has 16 amino acids. The V gene end was trimmed by 3 bases and the J gene end by 3 bases; junction bases not matched to a gene: 6. This CDR3 reads CATSRTTRGPNEKLFF. DNA of the CDR3: TGTGCCACCAGCAGGACCACCAGGGGGCCTAATGAAAAACTGTTTTTT.

This clonotype was found a few times. V usage is TRBV7-2 and J usage is TRBJ2-3; maybe TRBD1 (5 bases). With 7 bases removed from V and 1 base from J, the gap between germline ends came to 15 bases. The CDR3 totals 15 residues. The germline V gene has CDR1 SGHTA and CDR2 FQGNSA. The DNA of the CDR3 is TGTGCCAGCAACGAAGGGGTGGTTGGCACAGATACGCAGTATTTT. It yields the protein CASNEGVVGTDTQYF.

This clonotype was counted at least ten times. The chain recombines TRBV29-1 with TRBJ2-1, with 12 bases that match TRBD2. CDR1 is SQVTM, CDR2 ANQGSEA, per germline. The CDR3 has 14 amino acids. The junction had 4 bases not matched to a gene; V was cut back by 3 bases and J by 7 bases. The chain's CDR3 is CSVDSGLAGNEQFF. CDR3 in DNA: TGCAGCGTTGACTCGGGACTAGCGGGTAATGAGCAGTTCTTC.

This clonotype was detected only a few times. The chain recombines TRBV10-3 with TRBJ1-6; 8 nucleotides line up with TRBD1. The CDR3 runs to 13 residues. In germline, CDR1 is ENHRY, CDR2 SYGVKD. With 7 bases clipped from V and 8 bases from J, the junction kept 4 bases outside the gene matches. The CDR3 reads CAINQDRDSPLHF. CDR3 coding DNA: TGTGCCATCAATCAGGACAGGGATTCACCCCTCCACTTT.